The next 30 T cell receptor beta chains were all read from a single sample in a study of control samples from healthy donors and cancer patients. Clones were read by immunoSEQ multiplex PCR, and TCRdb kept only the in-frame ones, dropping some. The sample lists roughly 370,000 clones, 80% to 95% occurring once. Sequenced: PBMCs. These receptor sequences come from a man aged 35-49 years with head and neck cancer.

V gene TRBV3-1 (or the pseudogene TRBV3-2) combines with J gene TRBJ2-7; D is ambiguous. Between the trimmed V and J ends, which lost 4 bases and 3 bases, there was a span of 13 bases. Germline V gives CDR1 LGHDT, CDR2 YNNKEL (reference sequence). The CDR3 length is 14 residues. This chain's CDR3 is CASSPLGPVYEQYF. The CDR3 bases are TGTGCCAGCAGCCCCCTCGGACCGGTCTACGAGCAGTACTTC.

The rearrangement uses TRBV28 and TRBJ1-2; TRBD1 is a possible D gene (6 bases). The CDR3 runs to 16 residues. The germline gives CDR1 MDHEN, CDR2 SYDVKM. V was trimmed by 3 bases and J by 4 bases, leaving 18 bases between them. The CDR3 is CASSLRGVSVLYGYTF. Written as DNA, the CDR3 is TGTGCCAGCAGTTTGAGGGGGGTATCAGTCCTCTATGGCTACACCTTC.

The chain employs TRBV3-1 (or the pseudogene TRBV3-2) and TRBJ2-7, with 8 bases identical to TRBD1. This CDR3 is built from 15 residues. Per the germline V gene, CDR1 is LGHDT and CDR2 is YNNKEL (reference sequence). V was clipped by 6 bases and J by 2 bases; unmatched bases: 9. The CDR3 here is CASSGTGSTPYEQYF. As DNA, the CDR3 is TGTGCCAGCAGTGGGACAGGTTCCACCCCCTACGAGCAGTACTTC.

The V call is TRBV6-5, the J call TRBJ2-4; a possible D gene is TRBD1 (5 bases). With 0 bases removed from V and 6 bases from J, the gap between germline ends came to 12 bases. The length of the CDR3 is 15 residues. Germline values: CDR1 MNHEY, CDR2 SVGAGI. This chain's CDR3 is CASSYSEARANIQYF. The CDR3 DNA follows: TGTGCCAGCAGTTACTCGGAAGCCAGGGCAAACATTCAGTACTTC.

Notes on this clone: Other DNA sequences in the sample encode the same CDR3. This chain links TRBV9 with TRBJ2-3; 7 positions agree with TRBD1. This CDR3 is built from 14 residues. With V trimmed by 2 bases and J by 2 bases, 2 bases remained unmatched. Germline assignment: CDR1 SGDLS and CDR2 YYNGEE. The CDR3 nucleotides read TGTGCCAGCAGCGTCGGGACAGACACAGATACGCAGTATTTT. Its translation is CASSVGTDTDTQYF.

This clone was counted a single time. The CDR3 DNA sequence: TGTGCCAGCGCCACCCCGGGTCGAGGGGGCGGGCAGCAGTACTTC. Translation gives CASATPGRGGGQQYF. This sequence joins TRBV25-1 and TRBJ2-7; 7 bases are shared with TRBD1. V shed 8 bases, J shed 8 bases, and the junction held 18 bases outside the gene matches. The CDR3 extends over 15 amino acids. The germline V gene encodes CDR1 MGHDK and CDR2 SYGVNS.

The genes are TRBV5-1 and TRBJ2-7; tentatively, D is TRBD2 (6 bases). Trimming cost V 7 bases and J 7 bases, with 12 bases left between them. Germline CDR1 is SGHRS and CDR2 is YFSETQ. This CDR3 is built from 11 residues. This CDR3 is CASRGLEEQYF. The CDR3 DNA follows: TGCGCCAGCCGGGGACTTGAAGAGCAGTACTTC.

The gene calls are TRBV27 and TRBJ2-7, with 8 bases lining up with TRBD1. V gave up 6 bases and J gave up 2 bases; unmatched junction bases: 6. Germline V lookup: CDR1 MNHEY, CDR2 SMNVEV (reference sequence). The CDR3 loop spans 14 amino acids. CDR3 protein: CASRDREHTYEQYF. For the CDR3, the DNA is TGTGCCAGCAGGGACAGGGAGCATACCTACGAGCAGTACTTC.

The rearrangement joins TRBV6-5 to TRBJ2-1; unclear D gene. V dropped 2 bases and J dropped 2 bases, with 7 bases sitting between them. The CDR3 covers 14 residues. Germline values: CDR1 MNHEY, CDR2 SVGAGI. The CDR3 DNA reads TGTGCCAGCAGTTACGGGCCGACCTACAATGAGCAGTTCTTC. Encoded protein: CASSYGPTYNEQFF.

Here the CDR3 reads CASSRGQVQSYEQYF. CDR3 nucleotide sequence: TGTGCCAGCAGCAGAGGACAGGTTCAATCCTACGAGCAGTACTTC. The gene calls are TRBV6-5 and TRBJ2-7; 7 bases map to TRBD1. With 6 bases clipped from V and 1 base from J, the junction kept 9 bases outside the gene matches. There are 15 residues in the CDR3. Germline loops: CDR1 MNHEY, CDR2 SVGAGI.

Of note for this clone: This CDR3 is also generated by other DNA sequences in the sample. The chain links TRBV9 to TRBJ2-1; the match to TRBD2 covers 12 bases. Trimming at V came to 3 bases and at J to 4 bases, leaving 5 bases not matched to a gene. CDR3 length equals 16 residues. Germline assignment: CDR1 SGDLS and CDR2 YYNGEE. The CDR3 reads CASSARTSGDYNEQFF. The CDR3 nucleotides are TGTGCCAGCAGCGCAAGGACTAGCGGGGATTACAATGAGCAGTTCTTC. The complete variable domain, with remaining parts taken from reference TRBV9 and TRBJ2-1, reads DSGVTQTPKHLITATGQRVTLRCSPRSGDLSVYWYQQSLDQGLQFLIQYYNGEERAKGNILERFSAQQFPDLHSELNLSSLELGDSALYFCASSARTSGDYNEQFFGPGTRLTVL.

This clone has ten or more counts. This rearrangement joins TRBV6-5 to TRBJ1-5, with D possibly being TRBD1 (6 bases). The CDR3 is 14 amino acids. Trimming removed 6 bases from V and 4 bases from J, with 13 bases in between. The germline V gene has CDR1 MNHEY and CDR2 SVGAGI. This CDR3 reads CASSLGQKNQPQHF. CDR3 in DNA: TGTGCCAGCAGCCTGGGACAAAAAAATCAGCCCCAGCATTTT.

The chain combines TRBV7-9 with TRBJ1-4; TRBD1 matches at 7 bases. This CDR3 spans 14 amino acids. CDR1 is SEHNR, CDR2 FQNEAQ, per germline (reference sequence). V trimming: 6 bases; J trimming: 5 bases; junction bases outside the gene matches: 6. The CDR3, as DNA: TGTGCCAGCAGTACGGGACAGACAAATGAAAAACTGTTTTTT. Translation: CASSTGQTNEKLFF.

The genes are TRBV5-6 and TRBJ1-1; weak D call: TRBD1 (5 bases). Germline CDR1 and CDR2: SGHDT and YYEEEE. Between the trimmed V and J ends, which lost 3 bases and 1 base, there was a span of 10 bases. There are 14 residues in the CDR3. The CDR3 DNA follows: TGTGCCAGCAGCTGGGACCGGGCGAACACTGAAGCTTTCTTT. Residues: CASSWDRANTEAFF.

The chain combines TRBV19 with TRBJ2-7; no clear D gene. The CDR3 has 14 amino acids. Germline assignment: CDR1 LNHDA and CDR2 SQIVND (reference sequence). Trimming took 1 base from V and 5 from J, leaving 12 bases between them. The CDR3 protein is CASSIAEWGNEQYF. CDR3 sequence (DNA): TGTGCCAGTAGTATAGCGGAGTGGGGAAACGAGCAGTACTTC.

The chain couples TRBV29-1 to TRBJ2-3, with 7 positions matching TRBD2. The germline gives CDR1 SQVTM, CDR2 ANQGSEA. CDR3 length: 14 amino acids. V gave up 3 bases and J gave up 2 bases; unmatched junction bases: 5. CDR3 protein: CSVDAGDHTDTQYF. Written as DNA, the CDR3 is TGCAGCGTTGACGCGGGGGACCACACAGATACGCAGTATTTT.

This clone was found once. The junction does not match germline at one end; this may be a read error. This chain links TRBV29-1 with TRBJ2-3; 10 bases are shared with TRBD1. Looked up from germline, CDR1 is SQVTM and CDR2 is ANQGSEA. This CDR3 is built from 15 residues. This CDR3 reads CRVVGPTGGPDTQYF. The CDR3, as DNA: TGCAGAGTTGTTGGTCCGACAGGGGGCCCAGATACGCAGTATTTT.

This clone was detected only a few times. This chain links TRBV3-1 (or the pseudogene TRBV3-2) with TRBJ1-3; tentatively, D is TRBD1 (5 bases). The V gene's germline CDR1 is LGHDT and CDR2 YNNKEL (reference sequence). The CDR3 extends over 18 amino acids. The ends were cut back, 2 bases at V and 2 bases at J, with 19 bases in the middle. The chain's CDR3 is CASSQNGGRMSPGNTIYF. CDR3 nucleotide sequence: TGTGCCAGCAGCCAAAATGGGGGACGGATGAGCCCTGGAAACACCATATATTTT.

The chain combines TRBV6-6 with TRBJ1-4, with D maybe TRBD1 (5 bases). Germline V gives CDR1 MNHNY, CDR2 SVGAGI (reference sequence). This CDR3 region has 12 residues. V was pared by 5 bases and J by 8 bases, with 9 bases between. CDR3 nucleotide sequence: TGTGCCAGCAGTGGGACGGAAGAAAAACTGTTTTTT. Its translation is CASSGTEEKLFF.

The sample holds one count of this clone. The chain combines TRBV5-1 with TRBJ1-2; unclear D gene. There are 12 residues in the CDR3. The germline V gene has CDR1 SGHRS and CDR2 YFSETQ. Trimming shortened V by 2 bases and J by 5 bases, and 7 bases separated the two germline ends. CDR3 in amino acids: CASSLTGYGYTF. CDR3 sequence (DNA): TGCGCCAGCAGCTTAACGGGGTATGGCTACACCTTC.

V and J are TRBV7-2 and TRBJ2-1; D unclear. The germline gives CDR1 SGHTA, CDR2 FQGNSA. The V and J ends lost 3 bases and 5 bases respectively, with 2 bases between them. The CDR3 consists of 11 residues. In DNA, the CDR3 is TGTGCCAGCAGCTTTCACAATGAGCAGTTCTTC. Residues: CASSFHNEQFF.

The V and J genes are TRBV16 and TRBJ1-5; the D is unclear. Trimming took 0 bases from V and 2 from J, leaving 11 bases between them. There are 16 residues in the CDR3. Per the germline V gene, CDR1 is KGHSY and CDR2 is FQNENV. The CDR3: CASSQSPDWGNQPQHF. The DNA of the CDR3 is TGTGCCAGCAGCCAATCTCCGGACTGGGGCAATCAGCCCCAGCATTTT.

This clone came up once. This chain connects TRBV28 to TRBJ1-2, with D possibly being TRBD1 (5 bases). V was clipped by 3 bases and J by 4 bases, with 6 bases between them. The CDR3 is 12 residues long. In germline, CDR1 is MDHEN, CDR2 SYDVKM. As DNA, the CDR3 is TGTGCCAGCAGTTTGGGGGGCTATGGCTACACCTTC. Amino acids: CASSLGGYGYTF.

The chain couples TRBV7-9 to TRBJ2-3, with 7 positions matching TRBD2. Per the germline V gene, CDR1 is SEHNR and CDR2 is FQNEAQ (reference sequence). The CDR3 has 17 amino acids. After removal of 5 bases from V and 2 bases from J, the junction contained 13 bases not matched to a gene. The CDR3, as DNA: TGTGCCAGCAGCCGGGGTGGGGCGGGAGCTAACACAGATACGCAGTATTTT. Translated, it gives CASSRGGAGANTDTQYF.

The chain uses TRBV27 and TRBJ2-6; a possible D gene is TRBD1 (5 bases). Trimming shortened V by 3 bases and J by 2 bases, and 11 bases separated the two germline ends. The length of the CDR3 is 16 residues. CDR1 and CDR2 (germline): MNHEY, SMNVEV (reference sequence). CDR3 DNA: TGTGCCAGCAGTTTGGGCAGGGATCCTGGGGCCAACGTCCTGACTTTC. This encodes CASSLGRDPGANVLTF.

This clone was seen a single time. J is TRBJ1-2 and V is TRBV6-5; a weak D match, TRBD1 (6 bases). Germline V lookup: CDR1 MNHEY, CDR2 SVGAGI. V lost 4 bases, J lost 6 bases, and 18 bases lay in between. The CDR3 consists of 15 residues. CDR3 amino acids: CASSSGGGRGDGYTF. The CDR3 nucleotides are TGTGCCAGCAGTTCGGGCGGGGGGCGCGGTGATGGCTACACCTTC.

This chain connects TRBV12-3 or TRBV12-4 to TRBJ2-7, with D hard to call. V was pared by 6 bases and J by 2 bases, with 11 bases between. This CDR3 spans 13 amino acids. CDR3 nucleotide sequence: TGTGCCAGCAGCCTACCCCCTGCCTACGAGCAGTACTTC. This encodes CASSLPPAYEQYF.

The chain couples TRBV3-1 (or the pseudogene TRBV3-2) to TRBJ2-5; a weak D match, TRBD1 (6 bases). Germline CDR1 and CDR2: LGHDT and YNNKEL (reference sequence). The CDR3 spans 15 residues. The V and J ends lost 0 bases and 5 bases respectively, with 13 bases between them. The CDR3 is CASSQDFRGRETQYF. The CDR3 nucleotides read TGTGCCAGCAGCCAAGATTTCAGGGGTCGGGAGACCCAGTACTTC.

The chain couples TRBV27 to TRBJ2-7, with D perhaps TRBD1 or TRBD2 (6 bases each). The CDR3 loop spans 14 amino acids. Germline V gene lookup returns CDR1 MNHEY and CDR2 SMNVEV (reference sequence). The V end lost 1 base, the J end lost 6 bases, and 13 bases lay between the germline ends. The CDR3 nucleotides read TGTGCCAGCAGTTTATGGGGGGCTGCGAGCGAGCAGTACTTC. Its translation: CASSLWGAASEQYF.

V is TRBV7-2 and J is TRBJ2-7; 7 nucleotides agree with TRBD2. V was pared by 1 base and J by 1 base, with 1 base of the junction left unmatched. Germline V gene data show CDR1 as SGHTA and CDR2 as FQGNSA. The CDR3 extends over 14 amino acids. The CDR3 sequence is CASSLDGGSYEQYF. The CDR3 DNA is TGTGCCAGCAGCTTAGACGGGGGGTCCTACGAGCAGTACTTC.